Sequencing of this TCR beta chain was carried out in a study of identical twins. Overall study results and limits: Models predicted too little out-of-frame TCR alpha sharing in monozygotic twins.

A universal primer site was created by template switching, with the cDNA bearing unique molecular identifiers. TCRdb fed the 5' RACE reads into MiXCR, producing one record per CDR3 protein. The sample comprises roughly 490,000 distinct CDR3 sequences, roughly 13% of which are singletons, and 0.95% to 1% rests with the top ten. Comment on this clonotype: Antigen specificity is unknown.

The CDR3 is 13 residues long. The V and J ends lost 6 bases and 5 bases respectively, with 11 bases between them. Germline assignment: CDR1 ENHRY and CDR2 SYGVKD. These data were also reused for a study on yellow fever vaccine responses in identical twins. Turning to that study: Twins' vaccine T cell responses reportedly seemed partly convergent and partly personalized.

This receptor was identified in a woman between 18 and 29 years old in good health. The chain employs TRBV10-3 and TRBJ1-5; D may be TRBD1 (5 bases). The sample was CD4+ T cells sorted from blood. The CDR3: CAIRVGEDQPQHF. The CDR3 DNA reads as TGTGCCATCAGGGTGGGGGAGGATCAGCCCCAGCATTTT.